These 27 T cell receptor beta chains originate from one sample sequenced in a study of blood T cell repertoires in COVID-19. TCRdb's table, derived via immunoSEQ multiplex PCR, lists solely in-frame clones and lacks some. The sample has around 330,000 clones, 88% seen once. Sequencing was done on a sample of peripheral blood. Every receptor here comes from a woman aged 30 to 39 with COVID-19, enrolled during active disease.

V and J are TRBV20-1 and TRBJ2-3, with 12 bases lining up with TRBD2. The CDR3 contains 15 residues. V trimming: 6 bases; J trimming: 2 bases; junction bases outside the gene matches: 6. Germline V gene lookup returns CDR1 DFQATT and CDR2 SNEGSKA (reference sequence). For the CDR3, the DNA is TGCAGTGCCAGTGGACTAGCGGGAACCACAGATACGCAGTATTTT. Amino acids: CSASGLAGTTDTQYF.

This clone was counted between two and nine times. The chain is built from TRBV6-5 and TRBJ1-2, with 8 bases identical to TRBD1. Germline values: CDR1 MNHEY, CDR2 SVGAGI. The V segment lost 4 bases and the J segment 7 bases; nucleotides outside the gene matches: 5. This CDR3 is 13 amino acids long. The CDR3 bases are TGTGCCAGCAGTTGGGGACAGGCGGTTGGCTACACCTTC. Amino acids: CASSWGQAVGYTF.

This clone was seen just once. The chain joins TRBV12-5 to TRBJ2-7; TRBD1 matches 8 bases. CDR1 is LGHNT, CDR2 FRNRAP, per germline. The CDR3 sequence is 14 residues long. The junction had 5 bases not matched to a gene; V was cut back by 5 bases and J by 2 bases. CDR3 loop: CASGQGTGTYEQYF. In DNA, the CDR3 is TGTGCTAGTGGTCAAGGGACAGGAACCTACGAGCAGTACTTC.

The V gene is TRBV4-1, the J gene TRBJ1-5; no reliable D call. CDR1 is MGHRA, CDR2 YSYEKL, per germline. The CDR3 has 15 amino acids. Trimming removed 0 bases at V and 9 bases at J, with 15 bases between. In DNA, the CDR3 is TGCGCCAGCAGCCAAGAGGTCTCCCCGGGGTCGCCCCAGCATTTT. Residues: CASSQEVSPGSPQHF.

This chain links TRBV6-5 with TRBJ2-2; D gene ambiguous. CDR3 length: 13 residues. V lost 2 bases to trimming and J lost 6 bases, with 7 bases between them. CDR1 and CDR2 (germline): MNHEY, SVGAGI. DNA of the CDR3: TGTGCCAGCAGTTACGCCCCAGCCGGGGAGCTGTTTTTT. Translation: CASSYAPAGELFF.

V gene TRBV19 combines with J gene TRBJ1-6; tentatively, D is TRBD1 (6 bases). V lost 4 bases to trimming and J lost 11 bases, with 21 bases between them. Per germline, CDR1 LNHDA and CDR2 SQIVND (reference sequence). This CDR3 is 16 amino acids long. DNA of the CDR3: TGTGCCAGTAGTACGGCTGGGGGCAGGGGAATAACACCCCTCCACTTT. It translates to CASSTAGGRGITPLHF.

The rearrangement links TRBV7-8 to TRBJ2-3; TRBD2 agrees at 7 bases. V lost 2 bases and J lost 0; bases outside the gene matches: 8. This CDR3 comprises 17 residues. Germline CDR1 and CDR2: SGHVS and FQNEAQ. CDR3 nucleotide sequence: TGTGCCAGCAGCTTATCCAGGGCGGGGGTTAGCACAGATACGCAGTATTTT. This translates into CASSLSRAGVSTDTQYF.

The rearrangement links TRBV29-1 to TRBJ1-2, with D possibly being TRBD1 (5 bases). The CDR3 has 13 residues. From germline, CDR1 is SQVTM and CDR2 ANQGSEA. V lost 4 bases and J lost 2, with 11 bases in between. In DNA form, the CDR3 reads TGCAGCGTTGGGCAGGACAACAACTATGGCTACACCTTC. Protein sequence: CSVGQDNNYGYTF.

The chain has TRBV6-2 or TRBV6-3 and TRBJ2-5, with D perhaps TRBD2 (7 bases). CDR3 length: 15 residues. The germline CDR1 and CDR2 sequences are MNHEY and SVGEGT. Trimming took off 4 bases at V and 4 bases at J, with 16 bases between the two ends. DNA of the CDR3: TGTGCCAGCAGTTTAGGGGGGGGAATCGGAGAGACCCAGTACTTC. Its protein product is CASSLGGGIGETQYF.

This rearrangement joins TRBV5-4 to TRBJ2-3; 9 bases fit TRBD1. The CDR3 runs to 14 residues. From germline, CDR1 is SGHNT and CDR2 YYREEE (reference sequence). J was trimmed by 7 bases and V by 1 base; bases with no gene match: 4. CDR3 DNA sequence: TGTGCCAGCAGCTTGAGGACAGGGGAGCATACGCAGTATTTT. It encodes CASSLRTGEHTQYF.

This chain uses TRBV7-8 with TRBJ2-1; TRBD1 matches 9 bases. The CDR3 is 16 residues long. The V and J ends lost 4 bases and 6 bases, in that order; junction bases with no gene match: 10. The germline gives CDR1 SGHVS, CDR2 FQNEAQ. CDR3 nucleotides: TGTGCCAGCAGCTCCCTCGGGGGGACAGGGCCCAATGAGCAGTTCTTC. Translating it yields CASSSLGGTGPNEQFF.

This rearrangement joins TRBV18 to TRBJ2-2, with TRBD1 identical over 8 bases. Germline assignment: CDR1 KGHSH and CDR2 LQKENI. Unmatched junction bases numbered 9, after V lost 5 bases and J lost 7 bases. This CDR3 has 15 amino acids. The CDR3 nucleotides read TGTGCCAGCTCAGAAAGGACAGGGCTCAGCGGGGAGCTGTTTTTT. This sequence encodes CASSERTGLSGELFF.

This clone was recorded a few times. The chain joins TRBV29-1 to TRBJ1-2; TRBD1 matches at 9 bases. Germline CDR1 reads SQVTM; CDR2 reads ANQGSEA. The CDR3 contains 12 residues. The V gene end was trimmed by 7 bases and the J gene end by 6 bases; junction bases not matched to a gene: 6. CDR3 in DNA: TGCAGCGCTACCAGGGACAGGGATGGCTACACCTTC. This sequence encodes CSATRDRDGYTF.

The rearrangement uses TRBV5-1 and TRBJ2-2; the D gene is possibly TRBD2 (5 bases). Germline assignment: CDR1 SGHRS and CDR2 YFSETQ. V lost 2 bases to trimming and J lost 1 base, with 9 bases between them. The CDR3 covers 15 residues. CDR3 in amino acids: CASSLGSVNTGELFF. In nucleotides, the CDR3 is TGCGCCAGCAGCTTAGGTAGCGTGAACACCGGGGAGCTGTTTTTT.

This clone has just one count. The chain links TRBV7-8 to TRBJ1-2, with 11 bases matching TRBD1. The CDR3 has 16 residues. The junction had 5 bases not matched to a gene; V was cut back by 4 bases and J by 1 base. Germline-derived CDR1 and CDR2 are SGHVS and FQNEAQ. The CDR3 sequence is CASSSRTGGLNYGYTF. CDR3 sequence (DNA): TGTGCCAGCAGCTCTAGGACAGGGGGCCTTAACTATGGCTACACCTTC.

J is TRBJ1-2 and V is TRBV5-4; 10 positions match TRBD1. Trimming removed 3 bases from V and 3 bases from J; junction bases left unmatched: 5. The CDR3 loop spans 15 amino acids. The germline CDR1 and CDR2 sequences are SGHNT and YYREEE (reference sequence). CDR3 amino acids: CASSWGGTGDYGYTF. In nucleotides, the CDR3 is TGTGCCAGCAGCTGGGGAGGGACAGGGGACTATGGCTACACCTTC.

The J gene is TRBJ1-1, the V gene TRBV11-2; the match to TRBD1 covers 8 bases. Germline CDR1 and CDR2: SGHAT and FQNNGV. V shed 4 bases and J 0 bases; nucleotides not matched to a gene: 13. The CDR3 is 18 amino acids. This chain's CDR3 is CASSSPIVGTGLNTEAFF. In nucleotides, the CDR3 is TGTGCCAGCAGCTCACCCATCGTGGGGACAGGATTGAACACTGAAGCTTTCTTT.

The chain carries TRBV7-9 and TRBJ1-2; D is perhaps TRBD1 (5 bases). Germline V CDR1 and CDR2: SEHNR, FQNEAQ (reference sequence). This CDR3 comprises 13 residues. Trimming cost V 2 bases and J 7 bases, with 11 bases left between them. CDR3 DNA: TGTGCCAGCAGCTTAATTGGGGACTCTGGCTACACCTTC. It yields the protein CASSLIGDSGYTF.

The CDR3 region has the DNA TGTGCCAGCAGTTACAATTCGGGCCACAGGGTTGGCTACACCTTC. This translates into CASSYNSGHRVGYTF. The genes are TRBV6-6 and TRBJ1-2, with D maybe TRBD1 (6 bases). V gave up 2 bases and J gave up 7 bases, with 17 bases separating them. CDR1 and CDR2 (germline): MNHNY, SVGAGI (reference sequence). The CDR3 sequence is 15 residues long.

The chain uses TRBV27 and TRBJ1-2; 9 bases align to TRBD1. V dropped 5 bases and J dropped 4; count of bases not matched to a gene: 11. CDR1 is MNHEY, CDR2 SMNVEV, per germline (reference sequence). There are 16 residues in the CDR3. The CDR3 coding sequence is TGTGCCAGCAGTAAGAGTGGACAGGGGACGGGCTATGGCTACACCTTC. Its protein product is CASSKSGQGTGYGYTF.

The CDR3 sequence is CASSREGLRNTGELFF. As DNA, the CDR3 is TGTGCCAGCAGCAGAGAGGGTCTGAGGAACACCGGGGAGCTGTTTTTT. The genes are TRBV7-6 and TRBJ2-2; TRBD2 might be the D (5 bases). Germline V CDR1 and CDR2: SGHVS, FNYEAQ. The CDR3 is made up of 16 amino acids. The V end lost 5 bases, the J end lost 1 base, and 14 bases lay between the germline ends.

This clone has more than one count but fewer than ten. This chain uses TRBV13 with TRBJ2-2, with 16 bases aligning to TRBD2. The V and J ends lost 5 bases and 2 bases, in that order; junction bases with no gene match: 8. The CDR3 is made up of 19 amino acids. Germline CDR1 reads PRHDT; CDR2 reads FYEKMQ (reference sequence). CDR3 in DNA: TGTGCCAGCAGCCCGGGACTAGCGGGGGGGCCGCGAAACACCGGGGAGCTGTTTTTT. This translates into CASSPGLAGGPRNTGELFF.

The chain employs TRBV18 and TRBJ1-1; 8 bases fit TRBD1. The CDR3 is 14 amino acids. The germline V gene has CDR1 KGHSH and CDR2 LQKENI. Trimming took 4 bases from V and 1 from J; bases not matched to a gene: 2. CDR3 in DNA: TGTGCCAGCTCACGAGGACAGGGGAACACTGAAGCTTTCTTT. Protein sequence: CASSRGQGNTEAFF.

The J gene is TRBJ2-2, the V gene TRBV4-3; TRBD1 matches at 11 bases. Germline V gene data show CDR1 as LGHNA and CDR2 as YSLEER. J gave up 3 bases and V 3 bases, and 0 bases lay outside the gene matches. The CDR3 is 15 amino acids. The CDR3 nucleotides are TGCGCCAGCAGCCAGGGACAGGGGGACACCGGGGAGCTGTTTTTT. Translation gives CASSQGQGDTGELFF.

CDR3 nucleotides: TGTGCCAGCAGCTTTCGCTATAAAGTGAACACTGAAGCTTTCTTT. Residues: CASSFRYKVNTEAFF. V and J are TRBV5-6 and TRBJ1-1; no reliable D call. The V end lost 2 bases, the J end lost 0 bases, and 11 bases lay between the germline ends. The CDR3 extends over 15 amino acids. The germline V gene encodes CDR1 SGHDT and CDR2 YYEEEE.

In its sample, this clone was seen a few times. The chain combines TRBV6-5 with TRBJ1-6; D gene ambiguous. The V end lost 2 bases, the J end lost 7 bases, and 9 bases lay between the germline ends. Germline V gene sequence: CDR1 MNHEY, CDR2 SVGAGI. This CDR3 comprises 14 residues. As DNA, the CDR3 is TGTGCCAGCAGTTACGAGGGCACAAATTCACCCCTCCACTTT. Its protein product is CASSYEGTNSPLHF.

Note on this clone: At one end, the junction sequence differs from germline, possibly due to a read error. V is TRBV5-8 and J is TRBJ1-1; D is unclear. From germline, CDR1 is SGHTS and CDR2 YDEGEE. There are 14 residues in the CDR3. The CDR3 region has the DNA TGTGCCAGCAGCTTGGCCTCGGGGAACCCTGAAGCTTTCTTT. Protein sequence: CASSLASGNPEAFF.